A single T cell receptor beta chain is shown here with its context. Its antigen is unidentified. The template switching step added UMIs that contained a 6-nucleotide sample barcode. One entry per CDR3 protein, without DNA, is what TCRdb gives after re-calling the 5' RACE reads. Recorded for this sample: under 200,000 distinct CDR3 sequences. The sample is drawn from a study of monozygotic twins with inflammatory bowel disease. The study's findings and limits: IBD patients, compared with healthy twins, shared fewer clonotypes with others (especially with disease activity).

The CDR3 runs 15 residues. The germline V gene encodes CDR1 MDHEN and CDR2 SYDVKM. The origin of this receptor is a human donor with ulcerative colitis or Crohn's disease, or a healthy co-twin of an affected twin (not recorded which). V gene TRBV28 combines with J gene TRBJ2-1; checking the TCRdb D call of TRBD2 is not possible without DNA. Sequencing was done on a sample of blood. The CDR3 loop reads CASSRGTNQNNEQFF.